The rows below give T cell receptor beta chains drawn from one sample of a study of blood T cell repertoires in COVID-19. Profiled with immunoSEQ multiplex PCR; TCRdb holds only in-frame clones, not every one. The data show about 260,000 clones, more than 75% seen once. Sequencing was done on a sample of peripheral blood. Receptors were obtained from a woman aged 55-75 years with COVID-19, enrolled during active disease. The CDR3 runs from the conserved cysteine through the conserved F or W. D genes are given only for firm matches. Not all rows give a size; the values are once, few, many and, for expanded clones, a class.

>TRBV6-1|-|TRBJ2-3|few
CASSVGDRPSTDTQYF
TGTGCCAGCAGTGTGGGAGACAGGCCTAGCACAGATACGCAGTATTTT
>TRBV5-1|TRBD1|TRBJ1-2|-
CASSLRQGYGYTF
TGCGCCAGCAGCTTAAGACAGGGCTATGGCTACACCTTC
>TRBV28|TRBD1|TRBJ2-7|-
CASSRQGLRDEQYF
TGTGCCAGCAGTCGACAGGGCCTTCGGGACGAGCAGTACTTC
>TRBV11-3|TRBD1|TRBJ2-2|-
CASSSTGVGELFF
TGTGCCAGCAGCTCCACAGGGGTCGGGGAGCTGTTTTTT
>TRBV7-2|-|TRBJ1-6|once
CASSLRSGDNSPLHF
TGTGCCAGCAGCCTCAGATCGGGTGATAATTCACCCCTCCACTTT
>TRBV24-1|-|TRBJ2-2|few
CATQLQARGELFF
TGTGCCACCCAGCTACAGGCCAGAGGGGAGCTGTTTTTT
>TRBV9|TRBD1|TRBJ2-2|-
CASSVVPGGDPYGTGELFF
TGTGCCAGCAGCGTAGTGCCAGGGGGAGACCCTTATGGTACCGGGGAGCTGTTTTTT
>TRBV29-1|-|TRBJ2-1|-
CSVVYQQDEQFF
TGCAGCGTTGTCTACCAGCAGGATGAGCAGTTCTTC
>TRBV7-2|-|TRBJ1-3|-
CASSYTGTSGNTIYF
TGTGCCAGCAGCTACACAGGGACCTCTGGAAACACCATATATTTT
>TRBV7-9|TRBD1|TRBJ1-1|once
CASSPIRGRDTEAFF
TGTGCCAGCAGCCCGATCAGGGGGCGGGACACTGAAGCTTTCTTT
>TRBV6-5|-|TRBJ2-1|-
CASSYSGTANNEQFF
TGTGCCAGCAGTTACTCTGGGACTGCCAACAATGAGCAGTTCTTC
>TRBV5-8|-|TRBJ1-1|-
CASLLGRVLTINTEAFF
TGTGCCAGCTTACTAGGTAGGGTCCTGACGATAAACACTGAAGCTTTCTTT
>TRBV7-3|TRBD1|TRBJ2-1|-
CASSLGQGFSGEQFF
TGTGCCAGCAGCTTAGGACAGGGATTTTCGGGTGAGCAGTTCTTC
>TRBV13|-|TRBJ2-1|once
CASSPRRERSYNEQFF
TGTGCCAGCAGCCCCAGACGGGAACGATCCTACAATGAGCAGTTCTTC
>TRBV28|-|TRBJ1-1|-
CASQGGVAEAFF
TGTGCCAGCCAAGGCGGAGTCGCTGAAGCTTTCTTT
>TRBV28|TRBD1|TRBJ1-1|-
CASRLGQARIAFF
TGTGCCAGCAGGTTAGGACAGGCCCGCATCGCTTTCTTT
>TRBV27|-|TRBJ1-1|-
CASSLMAGTEAFF
TGTGCCAGCAGTTTAATGGCAGGCACTGAAGCTTTCTTT
>TRBV6-2/TRBV6-3|TRBD1|TRBJ1-5|-
CASSRTGGNQPQHF
TGTGCCAGCAGCAGGACAGGGGGCAATCAGCCCCAGCATTTT
>TRBV30|-|TRBJ1-6|once
CAWRITGSNSPLHF
TGTGCCTGGAGAATCACGGGGTCTAATTCACCCCTCCACTTT
>TRBV6-6|TRBD1|TRBJ1-5|-
CASRNPGQGIQPQHF
TGTGCCAGCAGAAACCCGGGACAGGGAATTCAGCCCCAGCATTTT
>TRBV27|TRBD2|TRBJ2-3|-
CATSGLAASDTQYF
TGTGCCACATCGGGACTAGCGGCCTCAGATACGCAGTATTTT
>TRBV30|-|TRBJ1-1|-
CAWSARGGNTEAFF
TGTGCCTGGAGCGCACGGGGGGGGAACACTGAAGCTTTCTTT
>TRBV7-2|-|TRBJ1-6|-
CASSLDPTRPRFTLHF
TGTGCCAGCAGCTTAGATCCGACACGCCCCCGGTTCACCCTCCACTTT
>TRBV28|-|TRBJ1-2|-
CASSLPLNYGYTF
TGTGCCAGCAGTTTACCCCTTAACTATGGCTACACCTTC
>TRBV7-2|TRBD2|TRBJ2-3|-
CASSLSGTFTDTQYF
TGTGCCAGCAGCCTTAGCGGGACCTTCACAGATACGCAGTATTTT